This T cell receptor beta chain was recovered during a study of long-term antiretroviral therapy in people with HIV. The study's findings and limits: ART was followed by higher diversity that remained below transplant donor controls.

Run at survey level, the immunoSEQ assay was version v3.0. This table comes from immunoSEQ multiplex PCR, and its TCRdb copy is limited to in-frame clones, with some not included. The table lists about 24,000 clones, 85% to 95% of them singletons. Researchers secured at least one pre-ART and at least two post-ART PBMC samples from each donor. Comment on this clone: The antigen is unknown.

The CDR3 consists of 14 residues. Between the trimmed V and J ends, which lost 6 bases and 2 bases, there was a span of 14 bases. Germline V gene data show CDR1 as MNHEY and CDR2 as SMNVEV (reference sequence). This specimen was unsorted PBMCs, taken more than 4.7 years after starting antiretroviral therapy. This receptor was taken from a woman aged 45 to 65 with HIV. The chain uses TRBV27 and TRBJ2-7; D not certain. The CDR3 DNA sequence: TGTGCCAGCAGCTGGGGAATAGGCACCTACGAGCAGTACTTC. The encoded protein is CASSWGIGTYEQYF.